A selection of T cell receptor beta chains follows, all from one sample in a study of T-cell memory formation after mild COVID-19. TCRdb re-called the 5' RACE reads through MiXCR, storing one row per CDR3 protein. The sample consists of about 500,000 distinct CDR3 sequences, around 21% of them appearing once. The sample taken for sequencing was PBMCs or a T cell subset sorted from them (not recorded which). The receptors stem from an adult woman who had mild COVID-19 (a few samples of this study predate the infection). Cell type and time point are not known. Both conserved end residues are part of each CDR3. D genes are given only for firm matches. A row's size may be missing; if present it is once, few, many or a size class.

CASSLAMGSNQPQHF	TGTGCCAGCAGCTTAGCGATGGGTAGCAATCAGCCCCAGCATTTT	-	TRBV7-2	TRBJ1-5	few
CASSYASGRAYEQYF	TGTGCCAGCAGTTACGCTAGCGGGAGGGCGTACGAGCAGTACTTC	TRBD2	TRBV6-6	TRBJ2-7	many
CASRGSPRRGYTF	TGTGCCAGCAGGGGCAGCCCCCGACGTGGCTACACCTTC	-	TRBV11-2	TRBJ1-2	-
CASSVLAGIGNEQFF	TGTGCCAGCAGCGTATTAGCGGGAATTGGAAATGAGCAGTTCTTC	TRBD2	TRBV11-2	TRBJ2-1	-
CASSRGLAFSDTQYF	TGCGCCAGCAGCCGTGGACTAGCTTTTTCAGATACGCAGTATTTT	TRBD2	TRBV4-1	TRBJ2-3	-
CSARPQGRDEQFF	TGCAGTGCTAGACCACAGGGTAGGGATGAGCAGTTCTTC	-	TRBV20-1	TRBJ2-1	-
CSVFADTQYF	TGCAGCGTTTTCGCAGATACGCAGTATTTT	-	TRBV29-1	TRBJ2-3	-
CASQGPGNTIYF	TGTGCCAGCCAGGGACCTGGAAACACCATATATTTT	-	TRBV6-5	TRBJ1-3	-
CASSPDPGRSYEQYF	TGTGCCAGCAGCCCCGACCCCGGACGGTCCTACGAGCAGTACTTC	-	TRBV7-8	TRBJ2-7	few
CSAREMGDWTYEQYF	TGCAGTGCTAGAGAAATGGGGGACTGGACCTACGAGCAGTACTTC	-	TRBV20-1	TRBJ2-7	once
CASSQLWGGGYNEQFF	TGTGCCAGCAGTCAACTCTGGGGGGGGGGCTACAATGAGCAGTTCTTC	TRBD2	TRBV6-5	TRBJ2-1	-
CASRPGLLIPYEQYF	TGCGCCAGCAGGCCGGGACTGCTTATCCCCTACGAGCAGTACTTC	-	TRBV23-1	TRBJ2-7	-
CASSPLVQLAFRGNEQYF	TGTGCCAGCAGTCCACTAGTGCAACTCGCATTTAGGGGAAACGAGCAGTACTTC	-	TRBV12-3/TRBV12-4	TRBJ2-7	few
CSATDSGADTQYF	TGCAGTGCTACAGATAGCGGGGCAGATACGCAGTATTTT	TRBD2	TRBV20-1	TRBJ2-3	-
CASSLGTSGTDSYEQYF	TGTGCCAGCAGCTTAGGGACTAGCGGGACCGACTCCTACGAGCAGTACTTC	TRBD2	TRBV7-6	TRBJ2-7	many
CSARDVGTGMYYGYTF	TGCAGTGCTAGAGATGTCGGGACAGGGATGTACTATGGCTACACCTTC	TRBD1	TRBV20-1	TRBJ1-2	few
CASSQRAGHRTGELFF	TGTGCCAGCAGTCAAAGGGCGGGACACCGAACCGGGGAGCTGTTTTTT	-	TRBV12-3/TRBV12-4	TRBJ2-2	few
CASSYSGPRETQYF	TGTGCCAGCAGTTACTCGGGACCCAGGGAGACCCAGTACTTC	-	TRBV6-5	TRBJ2-5	few
CASSLAHENTEAFF	TGTGCCAGCAGCTTAGCGCATGAGAACACTGAAGCTTTCTTT	-	TRBV7-9	TRBJ1-1	-
CASSQAAGVSGTDTQYF	TGCGCCAGCAGCCAAGCGGCGGGAGTCTCCGGCACAGATACGCAGTATTTT	TRBD2	TRBV4-1	TRBJ2-3	-
CASSLIGDTGNTIYF	TGTGCCAGCAGTTTGATCGGTGACACTGGAAACACCATATATTTT	-	TRBV28	TRBJ1-3	-
CASSSRVAGSFPDTQYF	TGTGCCAGCAGCTCCCGGGTAGCGGGATCCTTCCCAGATACGCAGTATTTT	TRBD2	TRBV11-3	TRBJ2-3	-
CASSVGTSGGGYNEQFF	TGTGCCAGCAGCGTAGGTACTAGCGGGGGGGGTTACAATGAGCAGTTCTTC	TRBD2	TRBV9	TRBJ2-1	-
CASSLEIVNTGELFF	TGCGCCAGCAGCTTGGAGATAGTTAACACCGGGGAGCTGTTTTTT	-	TRBV5-1	TRBJ2-2	few
CSAMGNTEAFF	TGCAGTGCTATGGGGAACACTGAAGCTTTCTTT	-	TRBV20-1	TRBJ1-1	few
CASRRQSTGELFF	TGTGCCAGCAGAAGACAGAGCACCGGGGAGCTGTTTTTT	-	TRBV5-4	TRBJ2-2	few
CASSQGLTLDWEQYF	TGCGCCAGCAGCCAAGGATTGACCCTCGACTGGGAGCAGTACTTC	-	TRBV4-1	TRBJ2-7	-
CASSTRDSSTDTQYF	TGTGCCAGCAGCACCCGGGACAGTAGCACAGATACGCAGTATTTT	TRBD1	TRBV27	TRBJ2-3	-
CASSLEGGGLYNEQFF	TGTGCCAGCAGCCTCGAAGGTGGGGGCCTATACAATGAGCAGTTCTTC	-	TRBV11-1	TRBJ2-1	few
CASSPRGRRSGELFF	TGTGCCAGCAGCCCCAGGGGGAGAAGGTCCGGGGAGCTGTTTTTT	TRBD1	TRBV7-2	TRBJ2-2	few
CASSWRQGSSYEQYF	TGTGCCAGCAGTTGGAGACAGGGGAGCTCCTACGAGCAGTACTTC	TRBD1	TRBV12-3/TRBV12-4	TRBJ2-7	-
CAIRGQGLSPLHF	TGTGCCATCAGAGGACAGGGCCTATCACCCCTCCACTTT	TRBD1	TRBV10-3	TRBJ1-6	-
CASSEGWDGNNEQFF	TGTGCCAGCAGTGAAGGGTGGGACGGAAACAATGAGCAGTTCTTC	-	TRBV2	TRBJ2-1	-
CAISESQAGETQYF	TGTGCCATCAGTGAGTCGCAGGCTGGGGAGACCCAGTACTTC	-	TRBV10-3	TRBJ2-5	many
CASRQHLGIYGYTF	TGTGCCAGCAGACAACATCTTGGAATCTATGGCTACACCTTC	-	TRBV6-5	TRBJ1-2	-
CAISEYGLLKSYNEQFF	TGTGCCATCAGTGAGTATGGACTCTTAAAGTCCTACAATGAGCAGTTCTTC	-	TRBV10-3	TRBJ2-1	-
CASSLDGAGKRNQPQHF	TGTGCCAGCAGCTTGGATGGGGCAGGGAAGAGAAATCAGCCCCAGCATTTT	-	TRBV5-4	TRBJ1-5	few
CASSLTDPSNQPQHF	TGCGCCAGCAGCTTGACAGATCCTAGCAATCAGCCCCAGCATTTT	-	TRBV5-1	TRBJ1-5	few
CASSSQPPYEQYF	TGTGCCAGTAGCTCTCAGCCCCCCTACGAGCAGTACTTC	-	TRBV19	TRBJ2-7	-
CASSPGPEPNYGYTF	TGTGCCAGCAGCCCAGGACCTGAACCCAACTATGGCTACACCTTC	-	TRBV27	TRBJ1-2	few
CASSRTGVKGYGYTF	TGTGCCAGCAGTCGGACAGGGGTTAAGGGCTATGGCTACACCTTC	TRBD1	TRBV27	TRBJ1-2	-
CASSATGVGEKLFF	TGTGCCAGCAGCGCGACAGGGGTAGGGGAAAAACTGTTTTTT	TRBD1	TRBV7-9	TRBJ1-4	-
CASSQGPGTDTQYF	TGCGCCAGCAGCCAGGGGCCCGGCACAGATACGCAGTATTTT	-	TRBV4-3	TRBJ2-3	many
CASSQGSSGGYQETQYF	TGCGCCAGCAGCCAAGGTTCTAGCGGGGGGTACCAAGAGACCCAGTACTTC	TRBD2	TRBV4-1	TRBJ2-5	few
CASSGSGTYNEQFF	TGTGCCAGCAGCGGTAGCGGAACCTACAATGAGCAGTTCTTC	-	TRBV5-4	TRBJ2-1	-
CASSPWTGGEEKLFF	TGTGCCAGCAGCCCCTGGACAGGGGGCGAGGAAAAACTGTTTTTT	TRBD1	TRBV7-9	TRBJ1-4	-
CASSVGLAGEQYF	TGTGCCAGCAGCGTAGGACTAGCGGGGGAGCAGTACTTC	TRBD2	TRBV9	TRBJ2-7	-
CATSTGRDNEQFF	TGTGCCACCAGCACGGGCCGCGACAATGAGCAGTTCTTC	-	TRBV15	TRBJ2-1	-